This TCR beta chain was identified during a study of blood T cell repertoires in COVID-19. Study details: Samples taken during acute and convalescent COVID-19 were collected in the United States, Italy and Spain. The cDNA or gDNA used as material had been derived from T cells, B-cell-depleted T cells, or PBMCs.

Original data processing: Using reference gene primer amplification, nucleated cell counts were estimated. TCRdb's table, derived via immunoSEQ multiplex PCR, lists solely in-frame clones and lacks some. Clone size and V and J calls were adopted from that table, with D and trimming inferred from the DNA. In the table there are fewer than 70,000 clones, 80% to 90% of which are singletons. The V and J ends lost 0 bases and 5 bases, in that order; junction bases with no gene match: 8. CDR1 is LGHNA, CDR2 YNFKEQ, per germline. CDR3 length: 16 amino acids. This clonotype was sampled from a human donor in a cohort sampled during active COVID-19. Sequenced material: peripheral blood. The rearrangement uses TRBV4-2 and TRBJ2-5; the match to TRBD2 covers 8 bases. CDR3 sequence: CASSQDPSAGGETQYF. The CDR3 coding sequence is TGTGCCAGCAGCCAAGACCCCTCGGCGGGGGGCGAGACCCAGTACTTC.